The source of this TCR beta chain is a study of blood T cell repertoires in COVID-19. Deletions cut 5 bases from V and 5 bases from J, with 9 bases between. The CDR3 totals 13 residues. Germline-derived CDR1 and CDR2 are MNHEY and SMNVEV (reference sequence). Profiled with immunoSEQ multiplex PCR; TCRdb holds only in-frame clones, not every one. The repertoire holds approximately 210,000 clones, with 80% to 90% as singletons. Sequencing was done on a sample of peripheral blood. The receptor's source is a man in his thirties or forties with active or convalescent COVID-19. The V call is TRBV27, the J call TRBJ2-2, with D possibly TRBD1 on 5 matching bases. CDR3 residues: CASSAGLTGELFF. CDR3 nucleotides: TGTGCCAGCAGTGCAGGGTTAACCGGGGAGCTGTTTTTT.